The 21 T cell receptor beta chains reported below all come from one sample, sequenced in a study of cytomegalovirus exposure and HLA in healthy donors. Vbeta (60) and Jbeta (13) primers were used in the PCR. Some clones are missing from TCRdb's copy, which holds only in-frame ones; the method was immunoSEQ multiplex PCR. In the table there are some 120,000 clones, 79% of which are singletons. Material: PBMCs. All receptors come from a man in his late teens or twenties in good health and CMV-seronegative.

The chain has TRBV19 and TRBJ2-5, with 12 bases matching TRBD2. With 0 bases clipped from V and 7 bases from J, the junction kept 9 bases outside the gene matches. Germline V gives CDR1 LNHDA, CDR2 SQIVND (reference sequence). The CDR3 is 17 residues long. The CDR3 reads CASSIDGLAGSLSTQYF. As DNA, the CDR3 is TGTGCCAGTAGTATAGACGGACTAGCGGGATCTCTGTCGACCCAGTACTTC.

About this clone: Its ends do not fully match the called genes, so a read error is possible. Here the CDR3 reads CASSLEGLADNELFF. CDR3 nucleotide sequence: TGTGCCAGCAGCTTGGAGGGACTAGCAGATAATGAGCTGTTCTTC. The rearrangement uses TRBV5-4 and TRBJ2-1; 9 nucleotides align to TRBD2. CDR1 is SGHNT and CDR2 is YYREEE in the germline V gene (reference sequence). This CDR3 contains 15 residues.

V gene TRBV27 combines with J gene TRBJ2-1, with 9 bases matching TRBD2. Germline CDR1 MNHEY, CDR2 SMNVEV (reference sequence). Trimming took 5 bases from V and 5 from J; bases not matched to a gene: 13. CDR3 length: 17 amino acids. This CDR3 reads CASSEGLAFVSDNEQFF. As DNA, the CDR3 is TGTGCCAGCAGTGAGGGACTAGCTTTTGTTTCGGACAATGAGCAGTTCTTC.

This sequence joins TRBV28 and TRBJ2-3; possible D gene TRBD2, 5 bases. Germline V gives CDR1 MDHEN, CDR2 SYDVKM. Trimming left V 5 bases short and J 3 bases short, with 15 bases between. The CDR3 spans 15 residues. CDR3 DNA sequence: TGTGCCAGCAGTCCCGCGTCGAGCGGAACAGATACGCAGTATTTT. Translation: CASSPASSGTDTQYF.

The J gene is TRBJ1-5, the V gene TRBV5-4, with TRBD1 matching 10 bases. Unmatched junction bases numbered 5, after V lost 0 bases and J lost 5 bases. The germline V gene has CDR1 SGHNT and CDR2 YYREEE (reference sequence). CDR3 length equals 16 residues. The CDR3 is CASSLGTGGRDQPQHF. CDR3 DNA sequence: TGTGCCAGCAGCTTGGGGACAGGGGGGCGAGATCAGCCCCAGCATTTT. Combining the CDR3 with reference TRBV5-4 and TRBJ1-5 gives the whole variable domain ETGVTQSPTHLIKTRGQQVTLRCSSQSGHNTVSWYQQALGQGPQFIFQYYREEENGRGNFPPRFSGLQFPNYSSELNVNALELDDSALYLCASSLGTGGRDQPQHFGDGTRLSIL.

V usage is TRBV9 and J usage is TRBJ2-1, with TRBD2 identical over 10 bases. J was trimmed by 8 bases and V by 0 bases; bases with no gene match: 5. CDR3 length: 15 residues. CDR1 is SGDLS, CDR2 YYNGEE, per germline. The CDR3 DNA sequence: TGTGCCAGCAGCGTAGCTCTAGCGGGAGTGGATGAGCAGTTCTTC. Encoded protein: CASSVALAGVDEQFF.

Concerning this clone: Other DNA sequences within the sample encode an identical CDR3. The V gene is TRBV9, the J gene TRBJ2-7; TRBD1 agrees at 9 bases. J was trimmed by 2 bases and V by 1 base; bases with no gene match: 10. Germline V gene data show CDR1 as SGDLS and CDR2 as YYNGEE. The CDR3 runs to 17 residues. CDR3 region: CASSVTVLGQGPYEQYF. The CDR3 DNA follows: TGTGCCAGCAGCGTAACAGTCTTGGGACAGGGACCCTACGAGCAGTACTTC.

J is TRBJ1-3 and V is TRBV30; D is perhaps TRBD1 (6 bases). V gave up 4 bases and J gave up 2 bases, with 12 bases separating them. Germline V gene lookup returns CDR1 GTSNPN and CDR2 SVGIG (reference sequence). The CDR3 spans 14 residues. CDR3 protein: CAWTKGDTGNTIYF. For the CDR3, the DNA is TGTGCCTGGACCAAGGGGGATACTGGAAACACCATATATTTT.

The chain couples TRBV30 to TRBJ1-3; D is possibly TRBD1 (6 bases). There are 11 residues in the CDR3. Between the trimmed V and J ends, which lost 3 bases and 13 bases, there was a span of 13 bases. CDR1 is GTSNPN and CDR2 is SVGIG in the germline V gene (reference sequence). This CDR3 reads CAWRVQGGIYF. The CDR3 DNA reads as TGTGCCTGGAGGGTACAGGGCGGGATATATTTT.

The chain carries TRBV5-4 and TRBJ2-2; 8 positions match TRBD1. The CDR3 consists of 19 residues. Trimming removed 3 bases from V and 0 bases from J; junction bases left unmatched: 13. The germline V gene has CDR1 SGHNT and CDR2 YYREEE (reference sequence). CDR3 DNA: TGTGCCAGCAGCTCCCCTAGGACAGGGAGTTTTGCGAACACCGGGGAGCTGTTTTTT. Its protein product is CASSSPRTGSFANTGELFF.

The CDR3 loop reads CASGQASEAFF. The CDR3 nucleotides are TGTGCCTCTGGACAGGCAAGTGAAGCTTTCTTT. The rearrangement joins TRBV19 to TRBJ1-1; 7 bases are shared with TRBD1. CDR1 and CDR2 from the germline V gene are LNHDA and SQIVND (reference sequence). V lost 11 bases, J lost 7 bases, and 7 bases stayed unmatched. The CDR3 extends over 11 amino acids.

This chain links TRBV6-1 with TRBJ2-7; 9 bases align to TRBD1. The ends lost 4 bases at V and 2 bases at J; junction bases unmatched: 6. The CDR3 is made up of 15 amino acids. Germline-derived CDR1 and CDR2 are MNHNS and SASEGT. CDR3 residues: CASSVPGQGAYEQYV. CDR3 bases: TGTGCCAGCAGTGTTCCGGGACAGGGCGCCTACGAGCAGTACGTC.

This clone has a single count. The CDR3 loop is CASSQGQGYEKLFF. CDR3 DNA: TGTGCCAGCAGCCAGGGACAGGGTTATGAAAAACTGTTTTTT. The chain uses TRBV7-2 and TRBJ1-4; 9 nucleotides line up with TRBD1. Germline CDR1 and CDR2: SGHTA and FQGNSA. This CDR3 has 14 amino acids. V gave up 5 bases and J gave up 6 bases; unmatched junction bases: 4.

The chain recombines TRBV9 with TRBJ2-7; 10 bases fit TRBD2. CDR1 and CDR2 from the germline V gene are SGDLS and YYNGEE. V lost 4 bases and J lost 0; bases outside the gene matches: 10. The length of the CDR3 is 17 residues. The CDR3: CASSPRGTSDSSYEQYF. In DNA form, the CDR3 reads TGTGCCAGCAGCCCCCGAGGGACTAGCGACAGCTCCTACGAGCAGTACTTC. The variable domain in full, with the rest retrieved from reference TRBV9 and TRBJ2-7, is DSGVTQTPKHLITATGQRVTLRCSPRSGDLSVYWYQQSLDQGLQFLIQYYNGEERAKGNILERFSAQQFPDLHSELNLSSLELGDSALYFCASSPRGTSDSSYEQYFGPGTRLTVT.

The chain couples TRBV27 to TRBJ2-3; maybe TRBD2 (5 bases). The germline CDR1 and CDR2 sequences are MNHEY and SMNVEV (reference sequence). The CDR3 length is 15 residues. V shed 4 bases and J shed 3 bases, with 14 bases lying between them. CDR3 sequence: CASSSLGPPTDTQYF. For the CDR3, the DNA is TGTGCCAGCAGTTCACTAGGACCCCCGACAGATACGCAGTATTTT.

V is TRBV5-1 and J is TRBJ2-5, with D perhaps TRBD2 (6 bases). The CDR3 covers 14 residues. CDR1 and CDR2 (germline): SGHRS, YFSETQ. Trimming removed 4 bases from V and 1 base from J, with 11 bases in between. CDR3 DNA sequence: TGCGCCAGCAGCCCGGGGACTCTCCAAGAGACCCAGTACTTC. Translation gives CASSPGTLQETQYF. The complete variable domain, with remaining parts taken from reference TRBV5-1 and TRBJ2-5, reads KAGVTQTPRYLIKTRGQQVTLSCSPISGHRSVSWYQQTPGQGLQFLFEYFSETQRNKGNFPGRFSGRQFSNSRSEMNVSTLELGDSALYLCASSPGTLQETQYFGPGTRLLVL.

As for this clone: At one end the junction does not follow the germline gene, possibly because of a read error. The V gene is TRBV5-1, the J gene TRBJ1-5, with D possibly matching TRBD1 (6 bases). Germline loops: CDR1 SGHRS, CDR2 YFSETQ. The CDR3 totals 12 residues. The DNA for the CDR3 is TGTGCCAGCAGCTCAAGAGGGGGGCCCCAGCATTTT. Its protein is CASSSRGGPQHF.

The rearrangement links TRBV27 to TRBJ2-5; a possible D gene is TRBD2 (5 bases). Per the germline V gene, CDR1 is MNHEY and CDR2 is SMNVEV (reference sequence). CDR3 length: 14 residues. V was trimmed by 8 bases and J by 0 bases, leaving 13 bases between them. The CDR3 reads CASSLRANQETQYF. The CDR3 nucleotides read TGTGCCAGCTCCCTGAGGGCCAACCAAGAGACCCAGTACTTC.

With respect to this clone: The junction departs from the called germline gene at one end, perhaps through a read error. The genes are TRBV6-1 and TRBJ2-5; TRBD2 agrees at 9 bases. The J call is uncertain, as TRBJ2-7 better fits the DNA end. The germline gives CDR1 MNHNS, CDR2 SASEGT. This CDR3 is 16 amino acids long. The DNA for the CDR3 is TGTGCCAGCAGAGAAGACATTAGCGGGAGTGTCTACGAGCAGTACTTC. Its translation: CASREDISGSVYEQYF.

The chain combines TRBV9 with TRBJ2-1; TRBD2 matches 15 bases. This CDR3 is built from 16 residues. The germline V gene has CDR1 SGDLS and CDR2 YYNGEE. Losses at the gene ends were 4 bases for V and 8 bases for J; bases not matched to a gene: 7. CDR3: CASSSRTSGRVYEQFF. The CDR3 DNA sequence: TGTGCCAGCAGCTCCCGGACTAGCGGGAGGGTGTATGAGCAGTTCTTC.

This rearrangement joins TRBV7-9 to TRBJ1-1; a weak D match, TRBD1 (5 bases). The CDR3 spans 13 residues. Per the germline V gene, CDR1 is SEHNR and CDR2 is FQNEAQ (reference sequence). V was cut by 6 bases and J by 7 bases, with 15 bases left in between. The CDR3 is CASSIRGAGEAFF. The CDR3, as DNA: TGTGCCAGCAGTATCCGTGGGGCAGGTGAAGCTTTCTTT.